The T cell receptor (beta chain) under discussion was sequenced for a study of cytomegalovirus exposure and HLA in healthy donors. Assay used: immunoSEQ multiplex PCR; TCRdb lists only in-frame clones, some missing. This sample has about 350,000 clones, with approximately 90% found just once. Sequencing was done on a sample of PBMCs. This receptor was identified in a woman aged 25 to 45 in good health and CMV-seropositive.

CDR3 region: CASRILDRPSYEQYF. In DNA form, the CDR3 reads TGTGCCAGCAGGATACTAGACAGGCCTTCCTACGAGCAGTACTTC. The V gene is TRBV28, the J gene TRBJ2-7; tentative D call: TRBD1 (6 bases). CDR3 length: 15 amino acids. The germline gives CDR1 MDHEN, CDR2 SYDVKM. V dropped 6 bases and J dropped 1 base, with 16 bases sitting between them.